The 9 T cell receptor beta chains below come from one sample, sequenced in a study of blood T cell repertoires in COVID-19. Here immunoSEQ multiplex PCR was the method, and the copy in TCRdb shows in-frame clones only, minus some. The sample lists 360,000 or so clones, around 83% occurring once. Source material: PBMCs or T cells enriched from blood (not recorded which). The source of these receptors is a woman in her forties or fifties who had recovered from COVID-19.

The chain is built from TRBV20-1 and TRBJ1-3; unclear D gene. The CDR3 runs 17 residues. V shed 3 bases and J shed 0 bases, with 18 bases lying between them. CDR1 and CDR2 from the germline V gene are DFQATT and SNEGSKA (reference sequence). CDR3 residues: CSASRVISGDSGNTIYF. The CDR3 DNA reads TGCAGTGCTAGTAGGGTTATCAGCGGGGACTCTGGAAACACCATATATTTT.

This chain connects TRBV6-1 to TRBJ2-3; 7 nucleotides agree with TRBD2. The CDR3 has 19 residues. The germline V gene has CDR1 MNHNS and CDR2 SASEGT. The junction had 20 bases not matched to a gene; V was cut back by 2 bases and J by 6 bases. For the CDR3, the DNA is TGTGCCAGCAGTGAAAATATACCGGGACTACTGACCGGAAGGGATACGCAGTATTTT. Amino acid sequence: CASSENIPGLLTGRDTQYF.

Regarding this clone: This specimen includes other DNA sequences encoding the same CDR3. The chain combines TRBV27 with TRBJ1-2; 9 bases map to TRBD1. The CDR3 totals 13 residues. J was trimmed by 2 bases and V by 6 bases; bases with no gene match: 1. The germline CDR1 and CDR2 sequences are MNHEY and SMNVEV (reference sequence). The CDR3 sequence: CASRGTGNYGYTF. CDR3 bases: TGTGCCAGCAGGGGGACAGGGAACTATGGCTACACCTTC.

This clone was found once. The sample contains more than one DNA sequence encoding this CDR3. The rearrangement joins TRBV12-3 or TRBV12-4 to TRBJ1-2; perhaps TRBD1 as D (6 bases). Trimming removed 2 bases from V and 2 bases from J, with 6 bases in between. This CDR3 has 13 residues. CDR3 nucleotide sequence: TGTGCCAGCAGTTTAAGGGGGAACTATGGCTACACCTTC. Translated, it gives CASSLRGNYGYTF.

V is TRBV6-2 or TRBV6-3 and J is TRBJ2-5, with TRBD2 matching over 7 bases. V dropped 2 bases and J dropped 2; count of bases not matched to a gene: 5. Germline CDR1 and CDR2: MNHEY and SVGEGT. The CDR3 sequence is 15 residues long. The CDR3 is CASSYPPAGQETQYF. The DNA of the CDR3 is TGTGCCAGCAGTTACCCCCCAGCGGGACAAGAGACCCAGTACTTC.

The chain is built from TRBV9 and TRBJ2-7; D is undetermined. This CDR3 comprises 13 residues. The germline V and J ends were trimmed by 3 bases and 6 bases, with 13 bases remaining between them. CDR1 and CDR2 from the germline V gene are SGDLS and YYNGEE. The CDR3 region has the DNA TGTGCCAGCAGCGGGCAGACTCCTTCCGAGCAGTACTTC. This codes for CASSGQTPSEQYF.

V and J are TRBV7-2 and TRBJ1-6; D ambiguous. V lost 1 base and J lost 8, with 3 bases in between. Germline CDR1 SGHTA, CDR2 FQGNSA. This CDR3 spans 12 amino acids. CDR3 sequence: CASSLGDSPLHF. CDR3 sequence (DNA): TGTGCCAGCAGCTTAGGAGATTCACCCCTCCACTTT.

The CDR3 region has the DNA TGTGCCAGCAGCTTAAACAGGGATTCACCCCTCCACTTT. This translates into CASSLNRDSPLHF. The J gene is TRBJ1-6, the V gene TRBV5-6, with D perhaps matching TRBD1 (6 bases). The CDR3 is made up of 13 amino acids. Germline values: CDR1 SGHDT, CDR2 YYEEEE. V shed 2 bases and J shed 8 bases, with 8 bases lying between them.

The chain couples TRBV6-2 or TRBV6-3 to TRBJ2-5; D is possibly TRBD2 (6 bases). The ends were cut back, 5 bases at V and 7 bases at J, with 17 bases in the middle. Germline CDR1 and CDR2: MNHEY and SVGEGT. The CDR3 consists of 14 residues. CDR3 nucleotides: TGTGCCAGCAGTACCCGACTAGAGTTGGGGACCCAGTACTTC. Amino acids: CASSTRLELGTQYF.